A selection of T cell receptor beta chains follows, all from one sample in a study of shared clonotypes between healthy human individuals. TCRdb's copy holds only in-frame clones and misses some; the assay was immunoSEQ multiplex PCR. The data contain roughly 700,000 clones, around 91% of them singletons. The material sequenced was memory CD8+ T cells from PBMCs. These receptors came from a man in his late teens or twenties in good health. Some clones in this sample may be carry-over from other donors' samples. CDR3s include the opening cysteine and the closing phenylalanine or tryptophan. Each record gives: clone size, V gene, D gene, J gene, CDR3 protein, CDR3 DNA. D genes are given only for firm matches. Clone size is not always given. Where it is, it says once, few, many or a class for expanded clones.

.	TRBV7-9	TRBD1	TRBJ2-7	CASSLFPTGDDYEQYF	TGTGCCAGCAGCTTATTCCCGACAGGGGATGACTACGAGCAGTACTTC
.	TRBV6-1	.	TRBJ2-3	CASSAGAWAYF	TGTGCCAGCAGTGCAGGGGCGTGGGCGTATTTT
.	TRBV4-1	.	TRBJ2-1	CASSQEAIEGYNEQFF	TGCGCCAGCAGCCAAGAGGCGATCGAGGGCTACAATGAGCAGTTCTTC
.	TRBV7-2	.	TRBJ2-1	CASTSGPAGRVYNEQFF	TGTGCCAGCACCTCAGGTCCGGCGGGACGAGTCTACAATGAGCAGTTCTTC
.	TRBV6-1	TRBD1	TRBJ1-5	CASKGTVNQPQHF	TGTGCCAGCAAAGGGACAGTGAATCAGCCCCAGCATTTT
.	TRBV27	TRBD1	TRBJ2-7	CASSLGTGAGEQYF	TGTGCCAGCAGTTTAGGTACAGGGGCCGGGGAGCAGTACTTC
.	TRBV11-2	.	TRBJ1-2	CASSSRDSPDPYGYTF	TGTGCCAGCAGCTCCCGGGACTCTCCGGACCCCTATGGCTACACCTTC
.	TRBV7-9	.	TRBJ2-7	CASSASPSANSYEQYF	TGTGCCAGCAGCGCGTCCCCTAGCGCCAACTCCTACGAGCAGTACTTC
.	TRBV27	.	TRBJ2-2	CASSSSKNTGELFF	TGTGCCAGCAGCTCCTCCAAGAACACCGGGGAGCTGTTTTTT
.	TRBV28	.	TRBJ1-6	CASRQLRNSPLHF	TGTGCCAGCAGACAGCTTCGTAATTCACCCCTCCACTTT
.	TRBV4-3	TRBD1	TRBJ2-5	CASSHHRQGARETQYF	TGCGCCAGCAGCCACCACAGACAGGGAGCTAGGGAGACCCAGTACTTC
.	TRBV28	TRBD1	TRBJ1-2	CASSLQRTGGGYTF	TGTGCCAGCAGTTTACAACGGACAGGGGGAGGCTACACCTTC
.	TRBV9	TRBD1	TRBJ2-7	CASSAGQAGYEQYF	TGTGCCAGCAGCGCGGGACAGGCGGGCTACGAGCAGTACTTC
.	TRBV25-1	.	TRBJ1-1	CASSWGGETEAFF	TGTGCCAGCAGTTGGGGGGGGGAAACTGAAGCTTTCTTT
.	TRBV5-4	.	TRBJ2-7	CASSLGRGEQYF	TGTGCCAGCAGCCTGGGGCGAGGCGAGCAGTACTTC
.	TRBV5-4	.	TRBJ2-7	CASSEGTYEQYF	TGTGCCAGCAGCGAAGGGACCTACGAGCAGTACTTC
.	TRBV19	TRBD1	TRBJ1-2	CASTTQGVDGYTF	TGTGCCAGTACTACCCAGGGGGTTGACGGCTACACCTTC
.	TRBV10-3	.	TRBJ2-7	CAISDIQENLYEQYF	TGTGCCATCAGTGATATCCAGGAGAACCTCTACGAGCAGTACTTC
.	TRBV5-1	TRBD1	TRBJ1-1	CASTYYGQGEAFF	TGCGCCAGCACCTATTACGGACAGGGGGAAGCTTTCTTT
.	TRBV18	.	TRBJ1-2	CASSPPDSFYGYTF	TGTGCCAGCTCACCCCCGGACAGTTTCTATGGCTACACCTTC
.	TRBV28	.	TRBJ2-7	CASRLLGTGYEQYF	TGTGCCAGCAGGCTGCTTGGGACCGGGTACGAGCAGTACTTC
.	TRBV7-2	.	TRBJ1-5	CASSLDGSYSNQPQHF	TGTGCCAGCAGCTTGGACGGGAGTTATAGCAATCAGCCCCAGCATTTT
.	TRBV5-1	.	TRBJ2-7	CASTTFPGSYEQYF	TGCGCCAGCACCACCTTCCCAGGCAGCTACGAGCAGTACTTC
.	TRBV7-8	.	TRBJ1-4	CASSLEGEKLFF	TGTGCCAGCAGCTTAGAAGGTGAAAAACTGTTTTTT
once	TRBV7-9	.	TRBJ2-7	CASSSGEPGGEQYF	TGTGCCAGCAGCTCCGGGGAGCCCGGGGGCGAGCAGTACTTC
.	TRBV29-1	.	TRBJ2-5	CSVQGETQYF	TGCAGCGTACAGGGAGAGACCCAGTACTTC
.	TRBV6-1	.	TRBJ1-3	CASSEWGVPGNTIYF	TGTGCCAGCAGTGAATGGGGTGTTCCTGGAAACACCATATATTTT
.	TRBV9	TRBD2	TRBJ2-1	CASSVVTSGLNEQFF	TGTGCCAGCAGCGTAGTGACTAGCGGGCTCAATGAGCAGTTCTTC
.	TRBV28	TRBD1	TRBJ1-1	CASRTRDRVSGTEAFF	TGTGCCAGCAGGACCCGGGACAGGGTTTCGGGTACTGAAGCTTTCTTT
.	TRBV6-1	TRBD2	TRBJ2-7	CASSLLAGNYEQYF	TGTGCCAGCAGTTTGCTAGCGGGAAACTACGAGCAGTACTTC
.	TRBV15	TRBD1	TRBJ1-1	CATSVRDRSNTEAFF	TGTGCCACCAGCGTCCGGGACAGGTCGAACACTGAAGCTTTCTTT
.	TRBV10-2	TRBD1	TRBJ1-2	CASSEDRVNGYTF	TGCGCCAGCAGCGAGGACAGGGTTAATGGCTACACCTTC
.	TRBV11-2	.	TRBJ2-6	CASSLDPAYRSSGANVLTF	TGTGCCAGCAGCTTAGATCCCGCCTACAGGAGCTCTGGGGCCAACGTCCTGACTTTC
.	TRBV5-1	TRBD2	TRBJ2-1	CASSSALAGGSDEQFF	TGCGCCAGCAGTTCGGCTCTAGCGGGAGGATCGGATGAGCAGTTCTTC
.	TRBV7-6	.	TRBJ1-5	CASSPTTGRGFPQHF	TGTGCCAGCAGCCCTACAACAGGACGGGGGTTCCCCCAGCATTTT
.	TRBV29-1	TRBD1	TRBJ1-2	CSVEGQGPGGYTF	TGCAGCGTGGAGGGACAGGGGCCGGGGGGCTACACCTTC
.	TRBV27	.	TRBJ1-1	CASSLVVNTEAFF	TGTGCCAGCAGTTTAGTGGTGAACACTGAAGCTTTCTTT
.	TRBV6-4	TRBD2	TRBJ2-5	CASSDSTIAGALETQYF	TGTGCCAGCAGTGACTCGACGATAGCGGGAGCTCTAGAGACCCAGTACTTC
once	TRBV27	TRBD2	TRBJ2-1	CASSPGTSAPFQFF	TGTGCCAGCAGTCCCGGGACTAGCGCTCCCTTTCAGTTCTTC
.	TRBV28	.	TRBJ2-2	CASSLAGWSPGELFF	TGTGCCAGCAGTTTAGCGGGATGGTCCCCCGGGGAGCTGTTTTTT
once	TRBV6-5	TRBD1	TRBJ2-5	CASSYDRGVETQYF	TGTGCCAGCAGTTATGACAGGGGGGTGGAGACCCAGTACTTC
.	TRBV11-2	TRBD1	TRBJ2-5	CASSRQGWETQYF	TGTGCCAGCAGCCGACAGGGATGGGAGACCCAGTACTTC